The TCR beta chain described here comes from a study of PD-L1 blockade in urothelial cancer. As for time point: peripheral blood 6 weeks after treatment start. The germline V gene encodes CDR1 SGHNT and CDR2 YYREEE (reference sequence). The V gene lost 0 bases and the J gene lost 1 base, with 7 bases spanning the gap. The CDR3 consists of 15 residues. This clone occurred once. Profiled with immunoSEQ multiplex PCR; TCRdb holds only in-frame clones, not every one. The sample yields 31,000 or so clones, 89% seen once. The receptor was isolated from a man aged 80 or over with urothelial cancer. The V call is TRBV5-4, the J call TRBJ2-2; a possible D gene is TRBD2 (5 bases). The sample was PBMCs, taken around atezolizumab (anti-PD-L1) treatment. The CDR3 DNA reads TGTGCCAGCAGCTTGGACGGACTGAACACCGGGGAGCTGTTTTTT. It yields the protein CASSLDGLNTGELFF. Full variable domain (remainder filled in from reference TRBV5-4 and TRBJ2-2): ETGVTQSPTHLIKTRGQQVTLRCSSQSGHNTVSWYQQALGQGPQFIFQYYREEENGRGNFPPRFSGLQFPNYSSELNVNALELDDSALYLCASSLDGLNTGELFFGEGSRLTVL.